This TCR beta chain was sequenced for a study of lymphopenia after photon versus proton radiotherapy. Study-wide points: Proton therapy kept repertoires fairly stable, unlike photons, which gained effector/memory cells. Only patients who died were analyzed for survival; proton advantage is unproven. After lymphocyte nadir, photon-treated repertoires showed oligoclonal expansion, especially CD8+ Temra.

Comments on this clone: Its antigen remains unknown.

This CDR3 comprises 11 residues. The germline V and J ends were trimmed by 3 bases and 5 bases, with 4 bases remaining between them. Germline CDR1 MDHEN, CDR2 SYDVKM. Repertoires were generated with immunoSEQ multiplex PCR, while TCRdb's copy carries only in-frame clones and drops some. The sample consists of about 20,000 clones, 80% to 95% of them appearing once. The input for sequencing was peripheral blood, taken from a patient treated with proton-based radiotherapy. This clonotype originated in an older woman with pancreatic cancer. Some clones in this sample may be carry-over from other donors' samples. V usage is TRBV28 and J usage is TRBJ2-5; D is unresolved. CDR3 loop: CASSFTETQYF. The CDR3, as DNA: TGTGCCAGCAGTTTCACGGAGACCCAGTACTTC.